The 5 T cell receptor beta chains below come from one sample, sequenced in a study of cytomegalovirus exposure and HLA in healthy donors. Vbeta (60) and Jbeta (13) primers were used in the PCR. Here immunoSEQ multiplex PCR was the method, and the copy in TCRdb shows in-frame clones only, minus some. The sample has 110,000 to 150,000 clones; roughly 77% are singletons. The sample was PBMCs. The receptors here all came from a woman aged 25 to 39 in good health and CMV-seronegative.

The chain is built from TRBV6-1 and TRBJ1-4; 9 positions match TRBD1. Germline-derived CDR1 and CDR2 are MNHNS and SASEGT. The CDR3 totals 15 residues. The trim removed 8 bases at V and 4 bases at J, leaving 8 bases unmatched. The CDR3 sequence: CASHQGQGHNEKLFF. CDR3 nucleotide sequence: TGTGCCAGCCACCAAGGACAGGGGCATAATGAAAAACTGTTTTTT.

V usage is TRBV2 and J usage is TRBJ2-7; 13 nucleotides agree with TRBD2. J gave up 2 bases and V 6 bases, and 4 bases lay outside the gene matches. CDR1 SNHLY and CDR2 FYNNEI come from the germline V gene. This CDR3 has 15 residues. DNA for the CDR3: TGTGCCAGCAGCCTACTAGCGGGAGGGCCCTACGAGCAGTACTTC. It yields the protein CASSLLAGGPYEQYF.

A few counts support this clone. This sequence joins TRBV7-9 and TRBJ1-6, with D unresolved. The germline CDR1 and CDR2 sequences are SEHNR and FQNEAQ (reference sequence). Trimming took off 4 bases at V and 0 bases at J, with 10 bases between the two ends. The CDR3 runs to 16 residues. This CDR3 is CASSWAPSSYNSPLHF. The CDR3 DNA sequence: TGTGCCAGCAGCTGGGCCCCCAGCTCCTATAATTCACCCCTCCACTTT.

The chain links TRBV10-3 to TRBJ2-6; D uncertain. V gave up 0 bases and J gave up 1 base, with 13 bases separating them. Germline V gives CDR1 ENHRY, CDR2 SYGVKD. This CDR3 has 18 residues. CDR3 residues: CAISESSFTLSGANVLTF. In DNA form, the CDR3 reads TGTGCCATCAGTGAGTCGAGTTTCACGCTTTCTGGGGCCAACGTCCTGACTTTC.

The chain combines TRBV19 with TRBJ2-6, with 7 bases lining up with TRBD1. Germline V gene data show CDR1 as LNHDA and CDR2 as SQIVND (reference sequence). This CDR3 has 18 amino acids. Germline trimming cut 7 bases from V and 0 bases from J; bases unmatched to any gene: 12. The CDR3 loop reads CASKVGTGVPSGANVLTF. For the CDR3, the DNA is TGTGCCAGTAAGGTCGGAACAGGGGTTCCCTCTGGGGCCAACGTCCTGACTTTC.